These T cell receptor beta chains were read from a single sample in a study of blood T cell repertoires in COVID-19. Measured with immunoSEQ multiplex PCR; TCRdb has only the in-frame clones, and not every one. The repertoire consists of approximately 100,000 clones, with under 75% occurring once and the leading ten covering approximately 6.2%. The sequenced sample was peripheral blood. The receptors come from a man older than 75 with acute or convalescent COVID-19. Each CDR3 is given without its conserved first and last residue. D genes are given only for firm matches. Rows may omit the clone size; those that give it use once, few, many or a size class.

d_call clone_size j_call v_call cdr3_aa
. . TRBJ2-3 TRBV28 ASSVITDTQY
. many TRBJ2-7 TRBV5-1 ASSPRRGPSSYEQY
. . TRBJ2-2 TRBV7-2 ASSLDGLGELF
. . TRBJ2-5 TRBV28 ASTGTPKTQY
. . TRBJ2-2 TRBV19 ASRTTGYAGELF
TRBD1 . TRBJ1-1 TRBV5-6 ASSWTGTGNTEAF
. . TRBJ1-1 TRBV24-1 ATSGPARNTEAF
. . TRBJ2-7 TRBV7-3 ASSLYFYEQY
. . TRBJ2-2 TRBV6-2/TRBV6-3 ASSYSVETGELF
TRBD2 few TRBJ2-5 TRBV7-2 ASSLHGRDGTQY
TRBD2 . TRBJ2-2 TRBV2 ASSLLAVDTGELF
TRBD1 . TRBJ2-7 TRBV27 ASSTRDRGFEQY
TRBD2 . TRBJ2-3 TRBV7-6 ASSRAGGADTQY
. once TRBJ2-3 TRBV29-1 SVETGLVHLDTQY
. few TRBJ1-1 TRBV7-9 ASSVMNTEAF
TRBD1 . TRBJ2-7 TRBV9 ASSGAGTGGAEQY
. . TRBJ2-1 TRBV11-3 ASSLNWGHEQF
TRBD1 . TRBJ2-7 TRBV18 ASSRPGTEVKEQY
. . TRBJ2-3 TRBV15 ATSREFGGTDTQY
TRBD1 once TRBJ2-2 TRBV2 ASNLQGAGELF
TRBD2 . TRBJ2-7 TRBV5-4 ASSSPGLANSYEQY
. few TRBJ2-5 TRBV9 ASSVSPLAPQY
TRBD1 . TRBJ2-7 TRBV3-1/TRBV3-2 ASSQGQGATNEQY
TRBD2 . TRBJ2-1 TRBV10-3 AISELGLAENPV
TRBD2 . TRBJ2-1 TRBV7-8 ASSTRAGVEQF
TRBD1 few TRBJ2-1 TRBV18 ASSLDRVNEQF
TRBD1 once TRBJ1-1 TRBV10-3 AIRPGGTANTEAF
. once TRBJ2-7 TRBV5-1 ASRRGHDSTYEQY
TRBD1 few TRBJ1-1 TRBV6-2/TRBV6-3 ASSYLDRVNTEAF
TRBD1 . TRBJ2-1 TRBV6-5 ASRPLQGPSPQF
TRBD1 . TRBJ2-5 TRBV24-1 ATSDTGQGAWETQY
. once TRBJ2-4 TRBV10-1 ASKSPGMIPAKNIQY
. . TRBJ2-7 TRBV2 ASSAGYPPYEQY
TRBD1 once TRBJ1-6 TRBV27 ASKEEQGARSPLH
. . TRBJ2-2 TRBV21-1 ASSKTPPARCVKTGELF
TRBD2 few TRBJ2-1 TRBV4-2 ASSQDQEAGASYNEQF
TRBD1 . TRBJ2-3 TRBV11-2 ASSSGTGPTDTQY
TRBD1 . TRBJ1-2 TRBV5-5 ASSLLPSGGYGYT
. . TRBJ1-1 TRBV19 ASSTTPNTEAF
. few TRBJ2-7 TRBV2 ASSEGAVYEQY
. . TRBJ2-4 TRBV15 ATSRTGRENIQY
. . TRBJ2-2 TRBV9 ASSQGLNTGELF
TRBD2 . TRBJ2-1 TRBV24-1 ATSDFRGLDSIYNEQF